One sample yielded the 21 T cell receptor beta chains listed below, sequenced in a study of shared clonotypes between healthy human individuals. Data came from immunoSEQ multiplex PCR; TCRdb stores just in-frame clones and leaves some out. Here the sample spans roughly 1,500,000 clones, 95% to 99% being singletons. Material: naive CD4+ T cells sorted from blood. Subset: CD45RA+ positively selected. Receptors were obtained from a man under 40 in good health.

For this clone: Other DNA sequences of this sample code for an identical CDR3. The gene calls are TRBV6-6 and TRBJ2-5; D is unresolved. Per germline, CDR1 MNHNY and CDR2 SVGAGI (reference sequence). The germline V and J ends were trimmed by 5 bases and 5 bases, with 6 bases remaining between them. The CDR3 is 11 amino acids. CDR3 protein: CASSPGETQYF. In DNA form, the CDR3 reads TGTGCCAGCAGTCCCGGGGAGACCCAGTACTTC.

V usage is TRBV10-2 and J usage is TRBJ2-7; a weak D match, TRBD2 (5 bases). V lost 8 bases, J lost 1 base, and 9 bases lay in between. Germline CDR1 and CDR2: WSHSY and SAAADI. There are 12 residues in the CDR3. The CDR3, as DNA: TGCGCCAGCGGGTCGGGATCCTACGAGCAGTACTTC. Residues: CASGSGSYEQYF.

The count of this clone is one. This chain connects TRBV28 to TRBJ2-7; TRBD1 aligns across 9 bases. The germline V gene encodes CDR1 MDHEN and CDR2 SYDVKM. The CDR3 runs to 17 residues. V lost 6 bases to trimming and J lost 3 bases; unmatched junction nucleotides: 15. The chain's CDR3 is CASSTRDRARLNYEQYF. The CDR3 DNA sequence: TGTGCCAGCAGCACCCGGGACAGGGCGAGGCTTAACTACGAGCAGTACTTC.

V gene TRBV11-2 combines with J gene TRBJ2-7; 7 bases are a match to TRBD1. V lost 4 bases and J lost 2; bases outside the gene matches: 5. CDR1 is SGHAT and CDR2 is FQNNGV in the germline V gene. This CDR3 region has 14 residues. CDR3: CASSWDSGAYEQYF. The CDR3 DNA reads TGTGCCAGCAGCTGGGACAGTGGAGCCTACGAGCAGTACTTC.

The V call is TRBV18, the J call TRBJ1-1, with 10 bases that match TRBD1. The germline CDR1 and CDR2 sequences are KGHSH and LQKENI. CDR3 length equals 17 residues. J gave up 1 base and V 8 bases, and 13 bases lay outside the gene matches. DNA of the CDR3: TGTGCCAGCCCCCCGACAGGGGGCTTTCTTAGGAACACTGAAGCTTTCTTT. Translated: CASPPTGGFLRNTEAFF.

V and J are TRBV27 and TRBJ2-2; TRBD2 matches at 10 bases. The CDR3 totals 17 residues. Germline CDR1 and CDR2: MNHEY and SMNVEV (reference sequence). Trimming removed 7 bases from V and 7 bases from J; junction bases left unmatched: 15. CDR3: CASNFLASGSLSGELFF. In DNA form, the CDR3 reads TGTGCCAGCAATTTCTTGGCTAGCGGGAGCTTGAGCGGGGAGCTGTTTTTT.

This clone appeared a single time. The chain has TRBV19 and TRBJ2-5; no firm D call. Germline CDR1 reads LNHDA; CDR2 reads SQIVND (reference sequence). The CDR3 is made up of 15 amino acids. Trimming removed 5 bases from V and 5 bases from J, with 18 bases in between. This CDR3 reads CASSPPRVAPETQYF. CDR3 nucleotide sequence: TGTGCCAGTAGTCCACCTCGGGTTGCCCCGGAGACCCAGTACTTC.

The genes are TRBV28 and TRBJ2-2; no firm D call. The length of the CDR3 is 11 residues. CDR1 is MDHEN and CDR2 is SYDVKM in the germline V gene. V was clipped by 6 bases and J by 7 bases, with 6 bases between them. As DNA, the CDR3 is TGTGCCAGCAGCATACTCGGGGAGCTGTTTTTT. Residues: CASSILGELFF.

The gene calls are TRBV11-3 and TRBJ2-1; D gene uncertain. Germline V gives CDR1 SGHNT, CDR2 YENEEA. This CDR3 spans 14 amino acids. V shed 1 base and J shed 5 bases, with 9 bases lying between them. CDR3 sequence: CASSLGKPNNEQFF. The CDR3 bases are TGTGCCAGCAGCTTAGGGAAACCTAACAATGAGCAGTTCTTC. The full variable domain, rest sourced from reference TRBV11-3 and TRBJ2-1, is EAGVVQSPRYKIIEKKQPVAFWCNPISGHNTLYWYLQNLGQGPELLIRYENEEAVDDSQLPKDRFSAERLKGVDSTLKIQPAELGDSAVYLCASSLGKPNNEQFFGPGTRLTVL.

The chain carries TRBV7-2 and TRBJ2-1, with 12 bases that match TRBD2. The germline gives CDR1 SGHTA, CDR2 FQGNSA. The V and J ends lost 5 bases and 10 bases, in that order; junction bases with no gene match: 9. This CDR3 is 15 amino acids long. DNA for the CDR3: TGTGCCAGCAGCCCGAGACTAGCGGGAGACCGAGAGCAGTTCTTC. This sequence encodes CASSPRLAGDREQFF.

The chain has TRBV11-2 and TRBJ2-7, with unresolved D. The CDR3 contains 14 residues. Per germline, CDR1 SGHAT and CDR2 FQNNGV. V shed 3 bases and J shed 3 bases, with 12 bases lying between them. CDR3 residues: CASSLYEANYEQYF. CDR3 sequence (DNA): TGTGCCAGCAGCTTGTATGAAGCGAACTACGAGCAGTACTTC.

The chain combines TRBV6-1 with TRBJ1-1, with 7 bases identical to TRBD1. The V gene's germline CDR1 is MNHNS and CDR2 SASEGT. V trimming: 6 bases; J trimming: 3 bases; junction bases outside the gene matches: 10. The CDR3 spans 15 residues. CDR3 sequence (DNA): TGTGCCAGCAGCGCCCCCATAACAGGGGACACTGAAGCTTTCTTT. This encodes CASSAPITGDTEAFF.

The chain is built from TRBV7-8 and TRBJ2-7, with unresolved D. This CDR3 has 15 amino acids. The V gene lost 10 bases and the J gene lost 1 base, with 20 bases spanning the gap. Germline V lookup: CDR1 SGHVS, CDR2 FQNEAQ. CDR3 nucleotides: TGTGCCACCTCAAGGTTAGGGTTTGGGTCCTACGAGCAGTACTTC. Translated: CATSRLGFGSYEQYF.

This chain connects TRBV5-6 to TRBJ1-1; TRBD1 matches 7 bases. Germline V gene lookup returns CDR1 SGHDT and CDR2 YYEEEE. J gave up 5 bases and V 5 bases, and 24 bases lay outside the gene matches. This CDR3 is built from 19 residues. This CDR3 reads CASRSGRIGTDLRLTEAFF. CDR3 bases: TGTGCCAGCAGATCAGGAAGAATCGGGACAGACCTGAGGCTTACTGAAGCTTTCTTT.

Here the CDR3 DNA reads TGTGCCAGCAGTTTACTCGCCAATGAAGCTTTCTTT. Its protein is CASSLLANEAFF. The rearrangement uses TRBV28 and TRBJ1-1; D not resolved. V lost 2 bases, J lost 7 bases, and 8 bases lay in between. The CDR3 spans 12 residues. Looked up from germline, CDR1 is MDHEN and CDR2 is SYDVKM.

As to this clone: Other DNA sequences in this sample translate to the same CDR3. The V gene is TRBV7-2, the J gene TRBJ2-1; D not certain. Trimming removed 1 base from V and 1 base from J, with 2 bases in between. This CDR3 has 13 amino acids. Per germline, CDR1 SGHTA and CDR2 FQGNSA. CDR3 nucleotide sequence: TGTGCCAGCAGCTTAGATTCCTACAATGAGCAGTTCTTC. Translated, it gives CASSLDSYNEQFF.

The V and J genes are TRBV15 and TRBJ2-7; TRBD2 is a possible D gene (7 bases). Trimming shortened V by 0 bases and J by 4 bases, and 13 bases separated the two germline ends. The CDR3 length is 15 residues. CDR1 is LNHNV and CDR2 is YYDKDF in the germline V gene (reference sequence). The CDR3 loop is CATSRDRGGEYEQYF. In DNA, the CDR3 is TGTGCCACCAGCAGAGATAGGGGGGGCGAATACGAGCAGTACTTC.

The chain carries TRBV11-3 and TRBJ2-1; the D is unclear. Trimming took off 4 bases at V and 0 bases at J, with 10 bases between the two ends. The CDR3 has 15 residues. Germline V gene data show CDR1 as SGHNT and CDR2 as YENEEA. Here the CDR3 DNA reads TGTGCCAGCAGCTCGAGGACCGGCTCCTACAATGAGCAGTTCTTC. Its translation is CASSSRTGSYNEQFF. The full variable domain, with the rest looked up from reference TRBV11-3 and TRBJ2-1, is EAGVVQSPRYKIIEKKQPVAFWCNPISGHNTLYWYLQNLGQGPELLIRYENEEAVDDSQLPKDRFSAERLKGVDSTLKIQPAELGDSAVYLCASSSRTGSYNEQFFGPGTRLTVL.

The V gene is TRBV19, the J gene TRBJ2-1; 7 positions agree with TRBD2. This CDR3 comprises 15 residues. Germline V gene lookup returns CDR1 LNHDA and CDR2 SQIVND (reference sequence). V shed 6 bases and J 9 bases; nucleotides not matched to a gene: 14. Here the CDR3 reads CASRARAGSSGEQFF. CDR3 nucleotide sequence: TGTGCCAGTAGAGCTAGAGCGGGATCCAGCGGTGAGCAGTTCTTC.

The chain couples TRBV7-6 to TRBJ2-1, with D perhaps assigned TRBD1 or TRBD2 (7 bases each). Per germline, CDR1 SGHVS and CDR2 FNYEAQ. The CDR3 covers 15 residues. Trimming removed 5 bases from V and 4 bases from J, with 15 bases in between. CDR3 bases: TGTGCCAGCAGCGGACTAGACAGGGCATACAATGAGCAGTTCTTC. Translated, it gives CASSGLDRAYNEQFF.

V usage is TRBV13 and J usage is TRBJ1-1; possible D gene TRBD1, 5 bases. V was cut by 5 bases and J by 0 bases, with 10 bases left in between. CDR1 and CDR2 (germline): PRHDT, FYEKMQ (reference sequence). The CDR3 runs to 14 residues. CDR3 nucleotide sequence: TGTGCCAGCAGCGGGACCTTTATGAACACTGAAGCTTTCTTT. This encodes CASSGTFMNTEAFF.